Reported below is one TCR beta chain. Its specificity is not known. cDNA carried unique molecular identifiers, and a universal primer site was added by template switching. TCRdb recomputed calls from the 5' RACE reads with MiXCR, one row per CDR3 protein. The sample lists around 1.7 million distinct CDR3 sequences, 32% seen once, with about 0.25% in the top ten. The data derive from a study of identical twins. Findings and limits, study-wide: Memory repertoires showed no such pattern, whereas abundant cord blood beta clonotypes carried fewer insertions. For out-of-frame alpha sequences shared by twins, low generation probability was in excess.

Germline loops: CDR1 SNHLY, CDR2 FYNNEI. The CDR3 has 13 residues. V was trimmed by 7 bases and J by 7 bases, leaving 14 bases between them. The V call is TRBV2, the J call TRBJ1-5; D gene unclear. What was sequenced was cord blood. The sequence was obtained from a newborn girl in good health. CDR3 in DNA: TGTGCCAGCAAGGGTCGGATGCGGCAGCCCCAGCATTTT. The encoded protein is CASKGRMRQPQHF. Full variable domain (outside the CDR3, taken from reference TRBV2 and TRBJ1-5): EPEVTQTPSHQVTQMGQEVILRCVPISNHLYFYWYRQILGQKVEFLVSFYNNEISEKSEIFDDQFSVERPDGSNFTLKIRSTKLEDSAMYFCASKGRMRQPQHFGDGTRLSIL.